The 32 T cell receptor beta chains presented below share a single source sample, sequenced in a study of blood T cell repertoires in COVID-19. Profiling relied on immunoSEQ multiplex PCR, and the TCRdb table lists in-frame clones only, not all of them. The table has 200,000 to 300,000 clones, roughly four fifths seen once; the top ten hold under 4.5%. Input material: peripheral blood. The receptors come from a man aged 45-60 years with acute or convalescent COVID-19.

The rearrangement uses TRBV7-8 and TRBJ2-1, with 9 bases lining up with TRBD2. Trimming at V came to 5 bases and at J to 6 bases, leaving 11 bases not matched to a gene. The CDR3 covers 16 residues. The germline gives CDR1 SGHVS, CDR2 FQNEAQ. CDR3 nucleotide sequence: TGTGCCAGCAGCCCTGCGCCGGGCGGGAGGGGCAATGAGCAGTTCTTC. This translates into CASSPAPGGRGNEQFF. Based on the CDR3 plus reference TRBV7-8 and TRBJ2-1, the full variable domain is GAGVSQSPRYKVAKRGQDVALRCDPISGHVSLFWYQQALGQGPEFLTYFQNEAQLDKSGLPSDRFFAERPEGSVSTLKIQRTQQEDSAVYLCASSPAPGGRGNEQFFGPGTRLTVL.

The chain recombines TRBV19 with TRBJ2-5; tentatively, D is TRBD1 (6 bases). V was trimmed by 11 bases and J by 0 bases, leaving 16 bases between them. Germline CDR1 is LNHDA and CDR2 is SQIVND (reference sequence). The CDR3 has 14 amino acids. The CDR3 sequence: CASRGTQYQETQYF. The CDR3 DNA sequence: TGTGCCTCCAGGGGCACTCAGTACCAAGAGACCCAGTACTTC.

Here the CDR3 DNA reads TGTGCCAGCAGCCTGGCGGGGGGGGCTTATTACAATGAGCAGTTCTTC. Protein: CASSLAGGAYYNEQFF. The chain carries TRBV11-2 and TRBJ2-1; 9 nucleotides match TRBD2. The length of the CDR3 is 16 residues. V lost 5 bases to trimming and J lost 4 bases; unmatched junction nucleotides: 9. Germline lookup yields CDR1 SGHAT and CDR2 FQNNGV.

This clone was observed once. V gene TRBV10-3 combines with J gene TRBJ2-7; the D gene is possibly TRBD1 (5 bases). The CDR3 is 16 residues long. The germline V and J ends were trimmed by 6 bases and 2 bases, with 20 bases remaining between them. The V gene's germline CDR1 is ENHRY and CDR2 SYGVKD. DNA of the CDR3: TGTGCCATCAGACCCTCGGATAGGGGCCAGACCTACGAGCAGTACTTC. The encoded protein is CAIRPSDRGQTYEQYF.

The V call is TRBV7-6, the J call TRBJ2-2; 9 bases align to TRBD1. The J segment lost 2 bases and the V segment lost 3 bases, leaving 4 bases of the junction unmatched. The CDR3 extends over 16 amino acids. Germline V gives CDR1 SGHVS, CDR2 FNYEAQ. The CDR3: CASSLTGGLNTGELFF. CDR3 sequence (DNA): TGTGCCAGCAGCTTGACAGGGGGTCTCAACACCGGGGAGCTGTTTTTT. Full variable domain (rest looked up from reference TRBV7-6 and TRBJ2-2): GAGVSQSPRYKVTKRGQDVALRCDPISGHVSLYWYRQALGQGPEFLTYFNYEAQQDKSGLPNDRFSAERPEGSISTLTIQRTEQRDSAMYRCASSLTGGLNTGELFFGEGSRLTVL.

This chain links TRBV5-6 with TRBJ1-1; TRBD1 matches 7 bases. CDR1 is SGHDT, CDR2 YYEEEE, per germline. Trimming took 3 bases from V and 2 from J; bases not matched to a gene: 4. The CDR3 loop spans 14 amino acids. The CDR3 loop is CASSSGTENTEAFF. The CDR3 nucleotides are TGTGCCAGCAGCTCCGGGACAGAAAACACTGAAGCTTTCTTT.

The chain employs TRBV5-6 and TRBJ2-7; D possibly corresponds to TRBD1 (6 bases). CDR1 and CDR2 (germline): SGHDT, YYEEEE. This CDR3 region has 15 residues. Trimming pared 0 bases from V and 4 bases from J, leaving 14 bases between. CDR3 nucleotide sequence: TGTGCCAGCAGCTTGGAGGTAGGGACACCTTACGAGCAGTACTTC. Translation gives CASSLEVGTPYEQYF.

The CDR3 DNA reads as TGTGCCAGCAGCTCTGACGGACTGTATGGCTACACCTTC. Protein sequence: CASSSDGLYGYTF. This chain joins TRBV7-3 and TRBJ1-2, with no clear D. The CDR3 is 13 amino acids. Trimming removed 4 bases at V and 5 bases at J, with 11 bases between. Germline CDR1 reads SGHTA; CDR2 reads FQGTGA.

The V and J genes are TRBV24-1 and TRBJ2-2; TRBD2 matches at 14 bases. From germline, CDR1 is KGHDR and CDR2 SFDVKD. The CDR3 spans 17 residues. Losses at the gene ends were 3 bases for V and 7 bases for J; bases not matched to a gene: 6. CDR3 sequence (DNA): TGTGCCACCAGTGATCCGATCGGACTAGCGGGAGGCGGGGAGCTGTTTTTT. Residues: CATSDPIGLAGGGELFF.

This rearrangement joins TRBV30 to TRBJ2-7; tentatively, D is TRBD1 (6 bases). CDR1 and CDR2 (germline): GTSNPN, SVGIG (reference sequence). CDR3 length: 14 residues. V was pared by 3 bases and J by 6 bases, with 18 bases between. This CDR3 reads CAWRKGTPEGEQYF. CDR3 bases: TGTGCCTGGAGGAAAGGGACACCTGAAGGCGAGCAGTACTTC.

The V gene is TRBV19, the J gene TRBJ1-6; TRBD1 is a possible D gene (6 bases). The CDR3 loop spans 16 amino acids. The V and J ends lost 4 bases and 9 bases respectively, with 19 bases between them. CDR1 LNHDA and CDR2 SQIVND come from the germline V gene (reference sequence). The CDR3 nucleotides are TGTGCCAGTAGTAGGACAGTCTCTCCGGGATTTTCACCCCTCCACTTT. Its protein product is CASSRTVSPGFSPLHF.

V and J are TRBV28 and TRBJ2-3; D may be TRBD2 (6 bases). Germline assignment: CDR1 MDHEN and CDR2 SYDVKM. This CDR3 is 13 amino acids long. V was shortened by 5 bases and J by 4 bases, with 10 bases between the two germline ends. CDR3 residues: CASSNRRADTQYF. The CDR3 region has the DNA TGTGCCAGCAGTAACCGGAGGGCAGATACGCAGTATTTT.

This chain joins TRBV28 and TRBJ2-7, with D maybe TRBD2 (5 bases). V was clipped by 6 bases and J by 1 base, with 13 bases between them. Germline V gene lookup returns CDR1 MDHEN and CDR2 SYDVKM. The CDR3 extends over 14 amino acids. CDR3 amino acids: CASSPSQRSYEQYF. CDR3 DNA sequence: TGTGCCAGCAGCCCTTCCCAGCGGTCCTACGAGCAGTACTTC.

The genes are TRBV5-8 and TRBJ2-7, with 10 positions matching TRBD2. The trim removed 4 bases at V and 4 bases at J, leaving 2 bases unmatched. Germline V gene sequence: CDR1 SGHTS, CDR2 YDEGEE. CDR3 size: 13 residues. CDR3 in amino acids: CASSVTSGYEQYF. As DNA, the CDR3 is TGTGCCAGCAGCGTGACTAGCGGGTACGAGCAGTACTTC.

The chain combines TRBV2 with TRBJ1-5; the D is unclear. The CDR3 extends over 16 amino acids. Per the germline V gene, CDR1 is SNHLY and CDR2 is FYNNEI. V was clipped by 4 bases and J by 1 base, with 14 bases between them. The CDR3 DNA reads as TGTGCCAGCAGTGGAGGACGGGATAGGAGCAATCAGCCCCAGCATTTT. Amino acids: CASSGGRDRSNQPQHF.

This clone was counted a single time. The chain has TRBV9 and TRBJ1-2; no clear D gene. CDR1 and CDR2 (germline): SGDLS, YYNGEE. The CDR3 has 13 amino acids. Trimming shortened V by 0 bases and J by 7 bases, and 10 bases separated the two germline ends. The CDR3 sequence is CASSVVSAGGYTF. The CDR3 DNA follows: TGTGCCAGCAGCGTAGTTAGTGCCGGTGGCTACACCTTC.

V is TRBV24-1 and J is TRBJ2-2; TRBD2 aligns across 12 bases. The germline V gene encodes CDR1 KGHDR and CDR2 SFDVKD. The CDR3 extends over 18 amino acids. Trimming took 4 bases from V and 4 from J; bases not matched to a gene: 9. CDR3 nucleotide sequence: TGTGCCACCAGTGAAAGGACTAGCGGGATATGGTTCACCGGGGAGCTGTTTTTT. Encoded protein: CATSERTSGIWFTGELFF.

This clone came up a few times. This sequence joins TRBV19 and TRBJ2-7; D possibly corresponds to TRBD1 (6 bases). The germline gives CDR1 LNHDA, CDR2 SQIVND (reference sequence). This CDR3 is built from 14 residues. Trimming shortened V by 3 bases and J by 5 bases, and 14 bases separated the two germline ends. The CDR3 nucleotides are TGTGCCAGTAGTATGAACGGACAGTACCACGAGCAGTACTTC. Amino acid sequence: CASSMNGQYHEQYF.

The chain couples TRBV13 to TRBJ2-7, with 11 bases matching TRBD2. CDR1 and CDR2 (germline): PRHDT, FYEKMQ (reference sequence). The CDR3 is 16 amino acids. Trimming at V came to 5 bases and at J to 3 bases, leaving 9 bases not matched to a gene. The CDR3: CASSPDIAGGIYEQYF. CDR3 in DNA: TGTGCCAGCAGCCCCGATATAGCGGGGGGGATCTACGAGCAGTACTTC.

This chain uses TRBV6-6 with TRBJ2-3; maybe TRBD2 (5 bases). Trimming removed 7 bases from V and 1 base from J, with 12 bases in between. This CDR3 is 14 amino acids long. Germline V gene data show CDR1 as MNHNY and CDR2 as SVGAGI (reference sequence). The CDR3 bases are TGTGCCAGCAAACCGACACTAGGCACAGATACGCAGTATTTT. Protein: CASKPTLGTDTQYF.

The chain recombines TRBV28 with TRBJ2-7; 9 bases match TRBD1. There are 15 residues in the CDR3. Trimming removed 6 bases from V and 5 bases from J; junction bases left unmatched: 11. Germline CDR1 is MDHEN and CDR2 is SYDVKM. In DNA form, the CDR3 reads TGTGCCAGCAGCCTCCTAGACAGGGGGTCCGACGAGCAGTACTTC. It is translated as CASSLLDRGSDEQYF.

The V and J genes are TRBV18 and TRBJ1-5; no clear D gene. The CDR3 totals 14 residues. Per the germline V gene, CDR1 is KGHSH and CDR2 is LQKENI. V was trimmed by 2 bases and J by 7 bases, leaving 12 bases between them. The CDR3 nucleotides are TGTGCCAGCTCACCAGACGGGGAATACCAGCCCCAGCATTTT. Encoded protein: CASSPDGEYQPQHF. Filled out from reference TRBV18 and TRBJ1-5, the complete variable domain reads NAGVMQNPRHLVRRRGQEARLRCSPMKGHSHVYWYRQLPEEGLKFMVYLQKENIIDESGMPKERFSAEFPKEGPSILRIQQVVRGDSAAYFCASSPDGEYQPQHFGDGTRLSIL.

This chain links TRBV24-1 with TRBJ2-3; TRBD2 aligns across 7 bases. Per the germline V gene, CDR1 is KGHDR and CDR2 is SFDVKD. The J segment lost 6 bases and the V segment lost 10 bases, leaving 3 bases of the junction unmatched. The CDR3 has 11 residues. For the CDR3, the DNA is TGTGCCACGCGGGAGCTGGATACGCAGTATTTT. Amino acid sequence: CATRELDTQYF.

The J gene is TRBJ2-1, the V gene TRBV7-9; D call uncertain. Germline V gene data show CDR1 as SEHNR and CDR2 as FQNEAQ (reference sequence). V dropped 11 bases and J dropped 4 bases, with 18 bases sitting between them. The CDR3 is 14 residues long. CDR3: CALTHRVIYNEQFF. CDR3 coding DNA: TGTGCCCTCACCCACCGGGTCATTTACAATGAGCAGTTCTTC.

The rearrangement links TRBV5-1 to TRBJ2-1; 14 nucleotides align to TRBD2. Germline values: CDR1 SGHRS, CDR2 YFSETQ. With 4 bases clipped from V and 4 bases from J, the junction kept 10 bases outside the gene matches. This CDR3 has 18 residues. Here the CDR3 reads CASSPGTSGRDLYNEQFF. CDR3 sequence (DNA): TGCGCCAGCAGCCCTGGGACTAGCGGGAGAGATTTGTACAATGAGCAGTTCTTC. The complete variable domain, with remaining parts taken from reference TRBV5-1 and TRBJ2-1, reads KAGVTQTPRYLIKTRGQQVTLSCSPISGHRSVSWYQQTPGQGLQFLFEYFSETQRNKGNFPGRFSGRQFSNSRSEMNVSTLELGDSALYLCASSPGTSGRDLYNEQFFGPGTRLTVL.

A single count supports this clone. The chain couples TRBV14 to TRBJ2-7; D may be TRBD2 (5 bases). V gave up 0 bases and J gave up 3 bases, with 12 bases separating them. Germline V CDR1 and CDR2: SGHDN, FVKESK. The CDR3 runs to 15 residues. The CDR3 DNA reads as TGTGCCAGCAGCCAAGATAGGGAACGGGACTACGAGCAGTACTTC. Amino acids: CASSQDRERDYEQYF.

The V and J genes are TRBV7-3 and TRBJ2-5; D uncertain. This CDR3 contains 13 residues. V was shortened by 5 bases and J by 5 bases, with 12 bases between the two germline ends. Germline V gene data show CDR1 as SGHTA and CDR2 as FQGTGA. This chain's CDR3 is CASSRGVEETQYF. The CDR3 DNA reads as TGTGCCAGCAGCAGAGGAGTCGAGGAGACCCAGTACTTC.

Regarding this clone: This specimen includes other DNA sequences encoding the same CDR3. The chain links TRBV14 to TRBJ2-1; no clear D gene. CDR1 and CDR2 from the germline V gene are SGHDN and FVKESK. The V gene lost 1 base and the J gene lost 0 bases, with 10 bases spanning the gap. CDR3 length: 16 amino acids. CDR3 protein: CASSQGSPSSYNEQFF. The CDR3 DNA reads as TGTGCCAGCAGCCAAGGGAGCCCTAGCTCCTACAATGAGCAGTTCTTC.

This sequence joins TRBV30 and TRBJ1-2; 9 nucleotides agree with TRBD1. Unmatched junction bases numbered 6, after V lost 2 bases and J lost 5 bases. There are 14 residues in the CDR3. Germline lookup yields CDR1 GTSNPN and CDR2 SVGIG (reference sequence). In DNA form, the CDR3 reads TGTGCCTGGAGTCAAGACAGGGGGAGTTATGGCTACACCTTC. Protein sequence: CAWSQDRGSYGYTF.

This clone came up a few times. This chain links TRBV3-1 (or the pseudogene TRBV3-2) with TRBJ2-7; 7 nucleotides match TRBD1. Germline values: CDR1 LGHDT, CDR2 YNNKEL (reference sequence). Trimming took 5 bases from V and 3 from J; bases not matched to a gene: 13. The CDR3 loop spans 16 amino acids. The CDR3 sequence is CASSESRDSPFYEQYF. The CDR3 DNA reads TGTGCCAGCAGCGAAAGTCGGGACAGCCCTTTCTACGAGCAGTACTTC.

This chain uses TRBV6-6 with TRBJ1-4; D unresolved. The CDR3 is 14 residues long. Trimming took off 5 bases at V and 5 bases at J, with 12 bases between the two ends. The germline gives CDR1 MNHNY, CDR2 SVGAGI (reference sequence). The CDR3 DNA reads TGTGCCAGCAGTCCCTTGGCGGAAAATGAAAAACTGTTTTTT. Protein product: CASSPLAENEKLFF.

The chain joins TRBV4-1 to TRBJ1-6; 7 bases line up with TRBD1. V shed 4 bases, J shed 2 bases, and the junction held 8 bases outside the gene matches. This CDR3 region has 17 residues. The germline V gene has CDR1 MGHRA and CDR2 YSYEKL. CDR3 nucleotide sequence: TGCGCCAGCAGCCGGGATCGACAGGGCACCTATAATTCACCCCTCCACTTT. Amino acids: CASSRDRQGTYNSPLHF.